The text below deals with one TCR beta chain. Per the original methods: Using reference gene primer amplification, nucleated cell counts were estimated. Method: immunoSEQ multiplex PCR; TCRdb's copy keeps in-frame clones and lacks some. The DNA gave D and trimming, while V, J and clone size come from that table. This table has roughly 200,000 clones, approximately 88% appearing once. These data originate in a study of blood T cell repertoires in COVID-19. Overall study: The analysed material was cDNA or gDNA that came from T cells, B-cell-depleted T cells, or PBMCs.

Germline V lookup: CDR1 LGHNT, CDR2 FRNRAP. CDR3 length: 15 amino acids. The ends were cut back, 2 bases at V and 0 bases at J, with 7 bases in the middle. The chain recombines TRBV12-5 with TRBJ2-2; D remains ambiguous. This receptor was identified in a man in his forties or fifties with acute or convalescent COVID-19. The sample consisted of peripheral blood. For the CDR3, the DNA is TGTGCTAGTGGTTTGAGGCGGACGAACACCGGGGAGCTGTTTTTT. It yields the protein CASGLRRTNTGELFF. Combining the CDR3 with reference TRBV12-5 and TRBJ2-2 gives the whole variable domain DARVTQTPRHKVTEMGQEVTMRCQPILGHNTVFWYRQTMMQGLELLAYFRNRAPLDDSGMPKDRFSAEMPDATLATLKIQPSEPRDSAVYFCASGLRRTNTGELFFGEGSRLTVL.